This T cell receptor (beta chain) is from a study of CD8 T cells in ankylosing spondylitis. Study results and limitations: The study identified a TCR beta motif of under ten highly homologous variants that appeared characteristic of ankylosing spondylitis blood. Reactive arthritis synovial fluid and blood previously showed some of these motif variants.

MiXCR was run by TCRdb on the 5' RACE reads, yielding one entry per CDR3 protein. This table has 700,000 to 850,000 distinct CDR3 sequences, around 11% appearing once. As regards this clonotype: Its antigen is not identified.

This CDR3 is 16 amino acids long. Germline CDR1 and CDR2: SGHVS and FNYEAQ. Trimming took off 1 base at V and 3 bases at J, with 16 bases between the two ends. The chain uses TRBV7-6 and TRBJ2-7; possibly TRBD1 or TRBD2 for D (7 bases each). The receptor was derived from a male donor with ankylosing spondylitis. The sample comprised blood, either unsorted or a sorted T cell fraction (not recorded which). CDR3 nucleotides: TGTGCCAGCAGCTTAGGAGCGGGACAGTGGGACTACGAGCAGTACTTC. This codes for CASSLGAGQWDYEQYF.